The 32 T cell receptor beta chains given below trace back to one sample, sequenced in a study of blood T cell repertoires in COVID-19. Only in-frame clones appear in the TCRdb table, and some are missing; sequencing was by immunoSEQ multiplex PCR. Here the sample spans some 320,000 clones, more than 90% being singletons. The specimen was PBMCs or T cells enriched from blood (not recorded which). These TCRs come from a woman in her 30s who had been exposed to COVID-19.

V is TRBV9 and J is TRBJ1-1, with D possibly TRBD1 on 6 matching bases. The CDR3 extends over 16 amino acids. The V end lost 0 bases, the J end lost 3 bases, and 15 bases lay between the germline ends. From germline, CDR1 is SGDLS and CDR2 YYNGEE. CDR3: CASSVASRGGDTEAFF. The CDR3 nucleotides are TGTGCCAGCAGCGTAGCCTCCCGAGGGGGGGACACTGAAGCTTTCTTT.

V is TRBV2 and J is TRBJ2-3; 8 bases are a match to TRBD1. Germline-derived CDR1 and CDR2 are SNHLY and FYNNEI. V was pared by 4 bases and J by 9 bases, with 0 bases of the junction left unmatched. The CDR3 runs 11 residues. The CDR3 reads CASSGDRTQYF. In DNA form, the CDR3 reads TGTGCCAGCAGTGGGGACAGGACGCAGTATTTT.

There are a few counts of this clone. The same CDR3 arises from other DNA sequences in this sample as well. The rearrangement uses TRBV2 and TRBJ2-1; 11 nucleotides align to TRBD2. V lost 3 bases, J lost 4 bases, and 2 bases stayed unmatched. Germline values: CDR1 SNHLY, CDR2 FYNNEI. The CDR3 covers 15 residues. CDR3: CASSDTSGSYNEQFF. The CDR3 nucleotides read TGTGCCAGCAGTGACACTAGCGGGAGTTACAATGAGCAGTTCTTC.

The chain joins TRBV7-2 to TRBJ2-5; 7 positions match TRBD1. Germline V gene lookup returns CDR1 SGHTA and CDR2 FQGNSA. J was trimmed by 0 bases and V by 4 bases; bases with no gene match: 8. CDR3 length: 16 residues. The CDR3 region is CASSSRQGPNQETQYF. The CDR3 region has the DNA TGTGCCAGCAGCTCTCGACAGGGACCAAACCAAGAGACCCAGTACTTC.

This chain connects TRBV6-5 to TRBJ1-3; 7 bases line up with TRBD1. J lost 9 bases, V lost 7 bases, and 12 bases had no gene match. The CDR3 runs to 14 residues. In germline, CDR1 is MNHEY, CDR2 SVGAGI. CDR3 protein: CASKIRQGWGTIYF. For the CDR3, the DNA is TGTGCCAGCAAGATTCGACAGGGCTGGGGCACCATATATTTT.

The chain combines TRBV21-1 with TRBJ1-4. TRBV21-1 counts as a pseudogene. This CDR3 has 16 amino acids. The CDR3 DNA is TGTGCCAGCAGCAATGTGCCGGGGGGCAAGTGGAAAAAACTGTTTTTT. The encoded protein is CASSNVPGGKWKKLFF.

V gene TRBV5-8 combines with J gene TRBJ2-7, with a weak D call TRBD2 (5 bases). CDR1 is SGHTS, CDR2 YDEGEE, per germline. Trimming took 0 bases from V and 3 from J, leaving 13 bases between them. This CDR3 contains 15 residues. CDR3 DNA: TGTGCCAGCAGCTTGGGTACGGGGTGGTTCTACGAGCAGTACTTC. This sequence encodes CASSLGTGWFYEQYF.

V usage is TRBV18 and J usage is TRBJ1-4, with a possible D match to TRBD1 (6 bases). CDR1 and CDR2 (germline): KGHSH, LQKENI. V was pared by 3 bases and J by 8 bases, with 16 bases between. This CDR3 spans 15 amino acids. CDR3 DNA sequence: TGTGCCAGCTCACCCCCCGGGACAAGGGAGGAAAAACTGTTTTTT. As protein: CASSPPGTREEKLFF.

In nucleotides, the CDR3 is TGCGCCAGCAGCCTCCTGGGGGCCAGGGCTGGCTACACCTTC. This sequence encodes CASSLLGARAGYTF. The chain recombines TRBV4-1 with TRBJ1-2; TRBD1 might be the D (6 bases). Trimming cost V 4 bases and J 7 bases, with 16 bases left between them. The CDR3 consists of 14 residues. The germline V gene has CDR1 MGHRA and CDR2 YSYEKL.

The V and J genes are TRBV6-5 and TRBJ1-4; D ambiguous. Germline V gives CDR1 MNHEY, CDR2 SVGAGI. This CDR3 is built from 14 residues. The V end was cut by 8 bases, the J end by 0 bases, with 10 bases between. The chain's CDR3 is CASGSPATNEKLFF. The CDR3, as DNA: TGTGCCAGCGGTTCTCCTGCAACTAATGAAAAACTGTTTTTT.

The CDR3 is CASSSTTGFGYTF. DNA for the CDR3: TGCGCCAGCAGCTCCACCACAGGTTTTGGCTACACCTTC. This chain joins TRBV5-1 and TRBJ1-2; possibly TRBD1 for D (5 bases). CDR1 and CDR2 from the germline V gene are SGHRS and YFSETQ. Trimming removed 3 bases from V and 7 bases from J, with 13 bases in between. The CDR3 spans 13 residues.

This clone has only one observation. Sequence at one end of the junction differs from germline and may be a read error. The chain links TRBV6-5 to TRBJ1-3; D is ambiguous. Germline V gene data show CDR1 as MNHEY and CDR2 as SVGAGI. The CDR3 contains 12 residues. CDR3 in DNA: TGTGCCAGCAGTTATTCTGTAAACACCATATATTTT. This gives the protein CASSYSVNTIYF.

The CDR3 reads CASIIYEEQFF. The CDR3 DNA reads as TGTGCCAGCATCATATACGAGGAGCAGTTCTTC. V usage is TRBV7-9 and J usage is TRBJ2-1, with D unclear. The length of the CDR3 is 11 residues. The V and J ends lost 7 bases and 10 bases respectively, with 11 bases between them. Germline V gene data show CDR1 as SEHNR and CDR2 as FQNEAQ (reference sequence).

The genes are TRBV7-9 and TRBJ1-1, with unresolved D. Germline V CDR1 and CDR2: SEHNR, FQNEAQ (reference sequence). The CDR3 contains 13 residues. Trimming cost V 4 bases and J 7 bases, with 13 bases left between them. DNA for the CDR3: TGTGCCAGCAGCTACCAGGCTATCGATGAAGCTTTCTTT. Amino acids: CASSYQAIDEAFF.

CDR3 in amino acids: CASSSRSGQGQETQYF. The CDR3 region has the DNA TGTGCCAGCAGCTCTCGTAGTGGACAGGGCCAAGAGACCCAGTACTTC. V and J are TRBV7-2 and TRBJ2-5, with 8 nucleotides matching TRBD1. This CDR3 contains 16 residues. The ends lost 4 bases at V and 1 base at J; junction bases unmatched: 8. Germline V gene lookup returns CDR1 SGHTA and CDR2 FQGNSA. The variable domain in full, with the rest retrieved from reference TRBV7-2 and TRBJ2-5, is GAGVSQSPSNKVTEKGKDVELRCDPISGHTALYWYRQSLGQGLEFLIYFQGNSAPDKSGLPSDRFSAERTGGSVSTLTIQRTQQEDSAVYLCASSSRSGQGQETQYFGPGTRLLVL.

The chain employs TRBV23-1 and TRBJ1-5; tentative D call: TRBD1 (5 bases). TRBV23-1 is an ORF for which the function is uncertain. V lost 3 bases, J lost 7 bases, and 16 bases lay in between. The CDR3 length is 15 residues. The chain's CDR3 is CASSHPGGGWQPQHF. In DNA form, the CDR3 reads TGCGCCAGCAGTCACCCGGGGGGGGGTTGGCAGCCCCAGCATTTT.

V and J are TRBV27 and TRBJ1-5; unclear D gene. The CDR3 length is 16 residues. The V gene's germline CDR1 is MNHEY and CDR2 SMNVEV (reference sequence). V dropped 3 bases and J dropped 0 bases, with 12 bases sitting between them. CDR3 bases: TGTGCCAGCAGTTTGTTTTCGGTCCATAGCAATCAGCCCCAGCATTTT. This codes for CASSLFSVHSNQPQHF.

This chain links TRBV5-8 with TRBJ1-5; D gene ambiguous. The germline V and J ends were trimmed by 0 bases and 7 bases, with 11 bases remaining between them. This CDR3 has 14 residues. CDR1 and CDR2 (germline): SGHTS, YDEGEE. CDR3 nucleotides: TGTGCCAGCAGCTTGGCTGAGGGCAGGCAGCCCCAGCATTTT. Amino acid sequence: CASSLAEGRQPQHF. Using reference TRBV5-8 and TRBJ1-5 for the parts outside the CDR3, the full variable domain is EAGVTQSPTHLIKTRGQQATLRCSPISGHTSVYWYQQALGLGLQFLLWYDEGEERNRGNFPPRFSGRQFPNYSSELNVNALELEDSALYLCASSLAEGRQPQHFGDGTRLSIL.

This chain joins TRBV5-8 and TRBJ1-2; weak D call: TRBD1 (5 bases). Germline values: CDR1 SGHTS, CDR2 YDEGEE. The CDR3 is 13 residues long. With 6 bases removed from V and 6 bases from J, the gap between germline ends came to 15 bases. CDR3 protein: CASMHRFRDGYTF. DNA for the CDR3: TGTGCCAGCATGCACAGGTTTAGAGATGGCTACACCTTC.

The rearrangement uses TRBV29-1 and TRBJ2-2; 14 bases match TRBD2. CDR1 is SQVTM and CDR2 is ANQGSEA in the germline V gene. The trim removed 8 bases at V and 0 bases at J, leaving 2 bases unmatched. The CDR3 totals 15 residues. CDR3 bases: TGCAGCTGGACTAGCGGGGGGTCGAACACCGGGGAGCTGTTTTTT. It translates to CSWTSGGSNTGELFF.

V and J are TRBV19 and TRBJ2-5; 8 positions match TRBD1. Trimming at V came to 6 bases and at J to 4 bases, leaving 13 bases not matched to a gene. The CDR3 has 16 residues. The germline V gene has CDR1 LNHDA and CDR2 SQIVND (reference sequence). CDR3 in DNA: TGTGCCAGTAGCCAAACAGGGGGGCAGGGGCGAGAGACCCAGTACTTC. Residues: CASSQTGGQGRETQYF.

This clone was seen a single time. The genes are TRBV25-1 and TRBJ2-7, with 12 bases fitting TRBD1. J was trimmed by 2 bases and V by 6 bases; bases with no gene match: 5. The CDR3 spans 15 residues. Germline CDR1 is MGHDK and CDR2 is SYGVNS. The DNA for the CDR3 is TGTGCCAGCAGGCGGGGGACAGGGGGCCCCTACGAGCAGTACTTC. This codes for CASRRGTGGPYEQYF.

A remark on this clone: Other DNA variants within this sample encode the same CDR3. The CDR3 reads CASSIAKNTEAFF. The DNA of the CDR3 is TGTGCCAGTAGTATAGCAAAGAACACTGAAGCTTTCTTT. The genes are TRBV19 and TRBJ1-1; D is uncertain. Trimming pared 1 base from V and 1 base from J, leaving 4 bases between. From germline, CDR1 is LNHDA and CDR2 SQIVND (reference sequence). The CDR3 runs to 13 residues.

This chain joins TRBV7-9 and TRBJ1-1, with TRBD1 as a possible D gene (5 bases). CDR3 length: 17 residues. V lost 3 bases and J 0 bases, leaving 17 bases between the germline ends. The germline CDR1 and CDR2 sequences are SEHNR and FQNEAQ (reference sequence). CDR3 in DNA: TGTGCCAGCAGCTTTCCCCTCGCGCGGGGGATGAACACTGAAGCTTTCTTT. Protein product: CASSFPLARGMNTEAFF.

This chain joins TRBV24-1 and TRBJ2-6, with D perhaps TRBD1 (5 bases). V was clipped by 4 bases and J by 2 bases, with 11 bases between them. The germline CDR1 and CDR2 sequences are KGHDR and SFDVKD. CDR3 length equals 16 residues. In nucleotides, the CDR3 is TGTGCCACCAGTGACCGACAGTTTACTGGGGCCAACGTCCTGACTTTC. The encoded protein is CATSDRQFTGANVLTF.

For the CDR3, the DNA is TGTGCCAGCTCACCATCACGACTAGCGGGGGCAGATACGCAGTATTTT. Its translation: CASSPSRLAGADTQYF. The J gene is TRBJ2-3, the V gene TRBV18, with TRBD2 identical over 12 bases. CDR1 and CDR2 from the germline V gene are KGHSH and LQKENI. The CDR3 covers 16 residues. V shed 2 bases, J shed 4 bases, and the junction held 4 bases outside the gene matches.

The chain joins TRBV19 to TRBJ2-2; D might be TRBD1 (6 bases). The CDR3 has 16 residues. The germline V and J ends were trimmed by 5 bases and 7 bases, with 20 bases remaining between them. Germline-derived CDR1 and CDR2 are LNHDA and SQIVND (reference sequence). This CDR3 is CASSFRQDRFGGELFF. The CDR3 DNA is TGTGCCAGTAGTTTCCGACAGGATAGATTCGGCGGGGAGCTGTTTTTT. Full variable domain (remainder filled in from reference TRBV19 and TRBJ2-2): DGGITQSPKYLFRKEGQNVTLSCEQNLNHDAMYWYRQDPGQGLRLIYYSQIVNDFQKGDIAEGYSVSREKKESFPLTVTSAQKNPTAFYLCASSFRQDRFGGELFFGEGSRLTVL.

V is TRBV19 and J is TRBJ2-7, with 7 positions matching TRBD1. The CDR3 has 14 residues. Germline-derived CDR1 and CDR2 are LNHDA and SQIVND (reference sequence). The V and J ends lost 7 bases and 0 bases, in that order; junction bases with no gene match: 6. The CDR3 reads CASIPGTASYEQYF. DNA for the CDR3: TGTGCCAGTATCCCCGGGACAGCCTCCTACGAGCAGTACTTC.

The chain's CDR3 is CASSLSGGYEQYF. The CDR3 DNA sequence: TGTGCCAGCAGCTTATCAGGAGGCTACGAGCAGTACTTC. The chain combines TRBV7-9 with TRBJ2-7; a weak D match, TRBD2 (5 bases). The CDR3 spans 13 residues. Germline CDR1 SEHNR, CDR2 FQNEAQ (reference sequence). The germline V and J ends were trimmed by 2 bases and 3 bases, with 8 bases remaining between them. The full variable domain, rest sourced from reference TRBV7-9 and TRBJ2-7, is DTGVSQNPRHKITKRGQNVTFRCDPISEHNRLYWYRQTLGQGPEFLTYFQNEAQLEKSRLLSDRFSAERPKGSFSTLEIQRTEQGDSAMYLCASSLSGGYEQYFGPGTRLTVT.

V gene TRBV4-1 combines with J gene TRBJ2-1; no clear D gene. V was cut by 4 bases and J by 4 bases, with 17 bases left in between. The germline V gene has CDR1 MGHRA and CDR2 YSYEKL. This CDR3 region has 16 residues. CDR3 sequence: CASSLGNRELYNEQFF. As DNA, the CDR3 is TGCGCCAGCAGCCTCGGAAACAGAGAACTTTACAATGAGCAGTTCTTC.

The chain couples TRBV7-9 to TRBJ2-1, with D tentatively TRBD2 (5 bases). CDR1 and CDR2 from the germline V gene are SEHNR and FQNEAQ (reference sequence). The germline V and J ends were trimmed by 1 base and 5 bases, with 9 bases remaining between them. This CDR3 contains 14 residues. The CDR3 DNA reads TGTGCCAGCAGCTTAGGACGGGGAAACAATGAGCAGTTCTTC. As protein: CASSLGRGNNEQFF.

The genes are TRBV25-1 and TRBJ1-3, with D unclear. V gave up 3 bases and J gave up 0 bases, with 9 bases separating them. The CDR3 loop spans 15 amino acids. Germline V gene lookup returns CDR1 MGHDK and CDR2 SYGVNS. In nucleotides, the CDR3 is TGTGCCAGCAGTGATCTCACAGACTCTGGAAACACCATATATTTT. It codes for CASSDLTDSGNTIYF. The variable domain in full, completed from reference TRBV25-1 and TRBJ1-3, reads EADIYQTPRYLVIGTGKKITLECSQTMGHDKMYWYQQDPGMELHLIHYSYGVNSTEKGDLSSESTVSRIRTEHFPLTLESARPSHTSQYLCASSDLTDSGNTIYFGEGSWLTVV.